This T cell receptor (beta chain) was captured in a study of blood T cell repertoires in COVID-19 (dated by TCRdb to 2018 to 2020). Regarding the complete study: Collaborator samples came from the United States, Italy and Spain and covered acute and convalescent phases of COVID-19. The prospective study material was composed of cDNA or gDNA derived from T cells, B-cell-depleted T cells, or PBMCs. Deeply sampled blood TCRbeta repertoires from subjects exposed to, actively infected with, or recovered from COVID-19 were included in the dataset. The repertoires were made available in a free public database intended to serve as a resource for research on the immune response to SARS-CoV-2. Samples came from the ongoing ImmuneRACE study (first 160 participants) plus 1,254 subjects from 6 global collaborators. Sample metadata almost always included a de-identified subject ID, COVID-19 status, age in years and sex. Where HLA class I and class II types were available, the types were taken from metadata supplied by the sample provider, not from assay-based typing.

About this clone: The specificity of this receptor is unknown. Base qualities are not at hand, and no much larger clone is one base apart.

TCRbeta CDR3 regions were amplified from genomic DNA using the immunoSEQ Assay, a bias-controlled multiplex PCR. The authors' analysis ran thus. The number of nucleated cells in each sample was estimated by amplification of reference gene primers within the assay. Sequence reads were collapsed and filtered to measure the absolute abundance of every unique TCRbeta CDR3 rearrangement. Productive Simpson clonality was computed per sample as the square root of Simpson's diversity index over productive rearrangements. Drawn from immuneACCESS, this table holds only the in-frame rearrangements with V and J called that TCRdb kept. Clones are partly lost; checked studies trace under half to an unresolved V gene and leave the rest unexplained. D and trimming come from the DNA, and the V and J calls and clone size come from that table. The sample has around 57,000 clones on record, just over 85% of them singletons. The biggest ten clones account for approximately 17% of the sample.

The collaborating institutions used their own protocols to collect whole blood in K2EDTA tubes. For TCRbeta analysis, collaborators shipped samples in one of three forms: frozen whole blood, isolated PBMCs, or DNA extracted from either of those sample types. General study outcomes and caveats: The amount of clinical and demographic metadata varied by source and participant and was provided uncurated.

From cysteine to phenylalanine, the CDR3 is 16 amino acids long. Only the CDR3 DNA is retained, 48 bases long and in frame from the first base. V is reduced by 0 bases and J by 3 bases, leaving a spacing of 14 bases between them. The germline V gene sets CDR1 to SGDLS and CDR2 to YYNGEE. This TCR was recovered from an elderly woman with active COVID-19. The source material was peripheral blood. The sequence links TRBV9 to TRBJ2-3; the D gene is possibly TRBD2, with 5 bases matching. The CDR3 reads CASSVDLPGTTDTQYF. The DNA sequence follows: TGTGCCAGCAGCGTAGACCTCCCGGGAACTACAGATACGCAGTATTTT.